Reported below is one T cell receptor (beta chain). The antigen it binds to is not known. Base qualities are missing; no much larger clone stands one base away. This sample was taken from a study of blood T cell repertoires in COVID-19 (TCRdb year 2020). In terms of the full investigation: Samples from collaborators originated in the United States, Italy and Spain and spanned both the acute and convalescent phases of COVID-19. The material from the prospective study consisted of cDNA or gDNA derived from T cells, B-cell-depleted T cells, or PBMCs. Subjects who had been exposed to COVID-19, were actively infected with it, or had recovered from it provided the deeply sampled blood TCRbeta repertoires that made up the dataset. The repertoires were made available in a free public database intended to serve as a resource for research on the immune response to SARS-CoV-2. Samples were obtained from the ongoing ImmuneRACE study (first 160 participants) and from 1,254 subjects provided by 6 global collaborators. Nearly every sample came with metadata listing a de-identified subject ID, COVID-19 status, age in years and sex. Where HLA class I and class II types were available, the types were taken from metadata supplied by the sample provider, not from assay-based typing.

TCRbeta CDR3 regions were amplified from genomic DNA by means of the immunoSEQ Assay, a bias-controlled multiplex PCR. On the study's bioinformatics: The number of nucleated cells in each sample was estimated from the amplification of reference gene primers within the assay. To quantify the absolute abundance of each unique TCRbeta CDR3 rearrangement, sequence reads were collapsed and filtered. For each sample, productive Simpson clonality was calculated by taking the square root of Simpson's diversity index across productive rearrangements. TCRdb's version of the immuneACCESS table is confined to in-frame rearrangements and falls short of the full clone set. An unresolved V gene accounts for under half of the shortfall where checked; the remainder is of unknown origin. V and J calls and clone size are those listed in that table; D and trimming were worked out from the DNA. Recorded for this sample are roughly 150,000 clones; 80% to 90% of them occurred a single time. Jointly, the top ten make up 7.2% of the sample.

The paper as a whole reports these results and caveats: Clinical and demographic metadata were provided uncurated, with the amount varying by source and participant.

The cysteine opens and the phenylalanine closes a CDR3 of 13 amino acids. The sequence is cut down to CDR3 DNA, 39 bases in frame from base 1. V is pared back by 6 bases and J by 0 bases, with 8 bases lying between the germline termini. The collaborating institutions used their own protocols to collect whole blood in K2EDTA tubes. For TCRbeta analysis, collaborators shipped samples in one of three forms: frozen whole blood, isolated PBMCs, or DNA extracted from either of those sample types. The receptor chain draws on TRBV12-3 or TRBV12-4 and TRBJ1-2, and TRBD1 may be the D gene, going by 5 matching bases. Material for sequencing was peripheral blood. The sequence came from a woman aged 45-59 years in a cohort sampled during active or convalescent COVID-19. The DNA sequence reads TGTGCCAGCAGCCGACAGTCTAACTATGGCTACACCTTC. It is translated as CASSRQSNYGYTF.